The table lists the clone carrying this T cell receptor (beta chain) with a count of one. The antigen remains unidentified. These data originate in a study of CD8 T cells in Susac syndrome. Study observations and caveats: No clonal expansion appeared among CD4+ T cells in Susac patients.

V shed 4 bases, J shed 6 bases, and the junction held 6 bases outside the gene matches. The germline V gene has CDR1 SGHNT and CDR2 YYREEE (reference sequence). This CDR3 is 14 amino acids long. Roughly 0.45 to 1 ug RNA was reverse transcribed with random hexamers. TCRdb re-called the immunoSEQ multiplex PCR reads with MiXCR, one entry per CDR3 protein. The sample lists tens of thousands of distinct CDR3 sequences; around 94% were seen once. The sequence was collected from a human donor with Susac syndrome. The chain carries TRBV5-4 and TRBJ2-4, with 8 bases lining up with TRBD1. The sample taken for sequencing was CD4+ T cells from PBMCs. The CDR3 bases are TGTGCCAGCAGCCCAGGACAGGGCAGAAACATTCAGTACTTC. Amino acids: CASSPGQGRNIQYF.